This TCR beta chain originates from a study of blood T cell repertoires in COVID-19. Overall study: T cells, B-cell-depleted T cells, or PBMCs supplied cDNA or gDNA.

Only in-frame clones appear in the TCRdb table, and some are missing; sequencing was by immunoSEQ multiplex PCR. The table has hundreds of thousands of clones, approximately 86% seen once. Germline CDR1 reads SGHAT; CDR2 reads FQNNGV. The junction had 2 bases not matched to a gene; V was cut back by 4 bases and J by 2 bases. The CDR3 consists of 14 residues. V is TRBV11-2 and J is TRBJ1-3, with TRBD1 matching over 7 bases. Material: peripheral blood. This receptor was taken from a woman aged 60-70 years with COVID-19, enrolled during active disease. The CDR3 spells CASSSGQAGNTIYF. DNA of the CDR3: TGTGCCAGCAGCTCCGGACAGGCTGGAAACACCATATATTTT.